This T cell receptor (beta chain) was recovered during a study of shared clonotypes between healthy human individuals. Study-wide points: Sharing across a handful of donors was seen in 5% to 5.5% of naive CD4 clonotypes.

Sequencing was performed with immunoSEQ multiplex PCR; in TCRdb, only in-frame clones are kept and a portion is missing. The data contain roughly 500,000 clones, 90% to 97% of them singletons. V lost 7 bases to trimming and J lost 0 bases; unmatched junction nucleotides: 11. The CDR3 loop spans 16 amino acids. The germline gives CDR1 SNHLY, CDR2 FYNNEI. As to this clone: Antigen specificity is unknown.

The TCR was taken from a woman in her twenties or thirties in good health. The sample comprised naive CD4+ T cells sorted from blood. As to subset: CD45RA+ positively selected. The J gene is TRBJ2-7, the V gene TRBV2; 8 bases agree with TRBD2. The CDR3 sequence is CASMGLVRNFSYEQYF. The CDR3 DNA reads TGTGCCAGCATGGGACTAGTCCGCAATTTCTCCTACGAGCAGTACTTC.